The present T cell receptor (beta chain) was sequenced within a study of blood T cell repertoires in COVID-19. Study details: Samples taken during acute and convalescent COVID-19 were collected in the United States, Italy and Spain. The analysed material was cDNA or gDNA that came from T cells, B-cell-depleted T cells, or PBMCs.

Assay used: immunoSEQ multiplex PCR; TCRdb lists only in-frame clones, some missing. The sample consists of 350,000 or so clones, about 90% of them appearing once. Assignments of participants to cohorts depended upon their own reported clinical history. Two negative PCRs, clearance, or symptom resolution characterized the recovered Cohort 3 donors. The sequencing input was PBMCs or T cells enriched from blood (not recorded which). This receptor was obtained from a woman aged 25 to 39 who had recovered from COVID-19.

CDR3 region: CASSRDRGDGYTF. Written as DNA, the CDR3 is TGTGCCAGCAGTCGGGACAGGGGCGATGGCTACACCTTC. This sequence joins TRBV12-3 or TRBV12-4 and TRBJ1-2, with 10 bases lining up with TRBD1. V dropped 5 bases and J dropped 6; count of bases not matched to a gene: 3. The CDR3 runs to 13 residues.